The 32 T cell receptor beta chains listed next were all sequenced from one sample in a study of CD4 T cells in relation to SARS-CoV-2 and coronaviruses. This table comes from immunoSEQ multiplex PCR, and its TCRdb copy is limited to in-frame clones, with some not included. The sample lists some 11,000 clones, about nine tenths occurring once. Source material: naive CD4+ T cells from PBMCs. Subset described: naive CD4+ T cells isolated by negative enrichment. The receptor source for this set is an adult with COVID-19.

The J gene is TRBJ2-3, the V gene TRBV12-3 or TRBV12-4; D is unclear. Trimming removed 5 bases from V and 7 bases from J, with 13 bases in between. The CDR3 covers 13 residues. CDR3 DNA sequence: TGTGCCAGCAGTCCTACAAGCGCTAATACGCAGTATTTT. Protein: CASSPTSANTQYF.

The chain employs TRBV11-1 and TRBJ2-3; TRBD2 is a possible D gene (6 bases). The CDR3 covers 15 residues. Trimming removed 3 bases from V and 3 bases from J, with 13 bases in between. Germline-derived CDR1 and CDR2 are SGHAT and FQDESV (reference sequence). CDR3: CASSFKRGLTDTQYF. CDR3 coding DNA: TGTGCCAGCAGCTTTAAGAGGGGACTTACAGATACGCAGTATTTT.

This clone showed up just a few times. The chain recombines TRBV11-3 with TRBJ1-2; D might be TRBD1 (5 bases). V was trimmed by 5 bases and J by 8 bases, leaving 12 bases between them. There are 12 residues in the CDR3. Germline CDR1 and CDR2: SGHNT and YENEEA. DNA of the CDR3: TGTGCCAGCAGCCAAGGGGCTCGGGGCTACACCTTC. This sequence encodes CASSQGARGYTF. The full variable domain, rest sourced from reference TRBV11-3 and TRBJ1-2, is EAGVVQSPRYKIIEKKQPVAFWCNPISGHNTLYWYLQNLGQGPELLIRYENEEAVDDSQLPKDRFSAERLKGVDSTLKIQPAELGDSAVYLCASSQGARGYTFGSGTRLTVV.

The chain couples TRBV18 to TRBJ1-4, with 7 bases aligning to TRBD1. Per the germline V gene, CDR1 is KGHSH and CDR2 is LQKENI. The CDR3 covers 17 residues. The ends lost 5 bases at V and 8 bases at J; junction bases unmatched: 17. CDR3 in DNA: TGTGCCAGCTCAATTCTGGATCAGACAGGGTCATACGAAAAACTGTTTTTT. This translates into CASSILDQTGSYEKLFF.

The V gene is TRBV4-2, the J gene TRBJ1-2; the match to TRBD1 covers 7 bases. This CDR3 is built from 17 residues. The ends lost 4 bases at V and 8 bases at J; junction bases unmatched: 19. Germline V gives CDR1 LGHNA, CDR2 YNFKEQ. CDR3 protein: CASSRLGGRQGETGYTF. CDR3 bases: TGTGCCAGCAGCCGACTAGGTGGCCGACAGGGAGAGACGGGCTACACCTTC.

The chain uses TRBV4-3 and TRBJ2-5; TRBD1 matches at 9 bases. The CDR3 is 15 residues long. The trim removed 1 base at V and 5 bases at J, leaving 5 bases unmatched. The germline gives CDR1 LGHNA, CDR2 YSLEER. The CDR3 region has the DNA TGCGCCAGCAGCCAAGGGACAGGGGCCTTGGAGACCCAGTACTTC. Amino acid sequence: CASSQGTGALETQYF.

The V and J genes are TRBV3-1 (or the pseudogene TRBV3-2) and TRBJ2-2, with D tentatively TRBD2 (5 bases). The CDR3 totals 15 residues. The V end lost 4 bases, the J end lost 3 bases, and 12 bases lay between the germline ends. Germline-derived CDR1 and CDR2 are LGHDT and YNNKEL (reference sequence). The chain's CDR3 is CASSLRGWHTGELFF. CDR3 bases: TGTGCCAGCAGCCTACGGGGTTGGCACACCGGGGAGCTGTTTTTT.

The chain carries TRBV28 and TRBJ1-1; D gene ambiguous. The CDR3 length is 15 residues. The germline V and J ends were trimmed by 7 bases and 1 base, with 16 bases remaining between them. Germline CDR1 is MDHEN and CDR2 is SYDVKM. In DNA, the CDR3 is TGTGCCAGCACTACTCCCGCGGTGGGGAACACTGAAGCTTTCTTT. Translated, it gives CASTTPAVGNTEAFF.

The chain is built from TRBV3-1 (or the pseudogene TRBV3-2) and TRBJ1-5; D is uncertain. Trimming shortened V by 0 bases and J by 6 bases, and 6 bases separated the two germline ends. CDR3 length: 13 residues. Germline-derived CDR1 and CDR2 are LGHDT and YNNKEL (reference sequence). The CDR3 loop is CASSQDLGQPQHF. The CDR3 nucleotides are TGTGCCAGCAGCCAAGATCTTGGTCAGCCCCAGCATTTT.

In nucleotides, the CDR3 is TGTGCCAGCAGCTTAGTAGCCAGCGGGGGTTGGACAGATACGCAGTATTTT. Amino acid sequence: CASSLVASGGWTDTQYF. The rearrangement links TRBV11-2 to TRBJ2-3; 8 bases fit TRBD2. In germline, CDR1 is SGHAT, CDR2 FQNNGV. Trimming removed 1 base from V and 3 bases from J; junction bases left unmatched: 9. This CDR3 has 17 residues.

The rearrangement uses TRBV5-1 and TRBJ2-3; no definite D call. V lost 4 bases to trimming and J lost 3 bases, with 21 bases between them. The germline V gene has CDR1 SGHRS and CDR2 YFSETQ. The CDR3 is made up of 17 amino acids. CDR3 residues: CASSVDGWTSGTDTQYF. As DNA, the CDR3 is TGCGCCAGCAGCGTAGACGGCTGGACCTCAGGAACAGATACGCAGTATTTT.

This clone was counted only a few times. This sequence joins TRBV3-1 (or the pseudogene TRBV3-2) and TRBJ1-6; D not resolved. The CDR3 length is 15 residues. Germline V gene lookup returns CDR1 LGHDT and CDR2 YNNKEL (reference sequence). V lost 1 base, J lost 7 bases, and 11 bases lay in between. CDR3 amino acids: CASSQVAGQNSPLHF. CDR3 nucleotide sequence: TGTGCCAGCAGCCAAGTTGCAGGCCAAAATTCACCCCTCCACTTT.

In this sample, this clone turned up a few times. V and J are TRBV14 and TRBJ2-1; weak D call: TRBD2 (5 bases). The length of the CDR3 is 13 residues. The V end lost 0 bases, the J end lost 9 bases, and 9 bases lay between the germline ends. The germline V gene encodes CDR1 SGHDN and CDR2 FVKESK. CDR3 amino acids: CASSQDITSEQFF. The CDR3, as DNA: TGTGCCAGCAGCCAAGATATCACTAGTGAGCAGTTCTTC. The full variable domain, in which reference TRBV14 and TRBJ2-1 provide the parts outside the CDR3, is EAGVTQFPSHSVIEKGQTVTLRCDPISGHDNLYWYRRVMGKEIKFLLHFVKESKQDESGMPNNRFLAERTGGTYSTLKVQPAELEDSGVYFCASSQDITSEQFFGPGTRLTVL.

The chain couples TRBV28 to TRBJ2-3, with D perhaps matching TRBD1 or TRBD2 (5 bases each). Looked up from germline, CDR1 is MDHEN and CDR2 is SYDVKM. This CDR3 has 14 amino acids. V was cut by 5 bases and J by 0 bases, with 9 bases left in between. This CDR3 reads CASSPGPSTDTQYF. The CDR3 DNA reads TGTGCCAGCAGTCCGGGGCCTAGCACAGATACGCAGTATTTT.

The chain combines TRBV29-1 with TRBJ2-1; TRBD2 matches at 7 bases. This CDR3 contains 12 residues. The germline V gene encodes CDR1 SQVTM and CDR2 ANQGSEA. V was pared by 7 bases and J by 4 bases, with 4 bases of the junction left unmatched. The CDR3 nucleotides read TGCAGCGCTGGAGCGGGGTACAATGAGCAGTTCTTC. The encoded protein is CSAGAGYNEQFF.

The J gene is TRBJ1-1, the V gene TRBV18; D gene uncertain. Germline CDR1 is KGHSH and CDR2 is LQKENI. This CDR3 contains 13 residues. Trimming took 0 bases from V and 6 from J, leaving 8 bases between them. CDR3 loop: CASSPPAGAEAFF. CDR3 sequence (DNA): TGTGCCAGCTCACCACCGGCCGGGGCTGAAGCTTTCTTT. The full variable domain, completed using reference TRBV18 and TRBJ1-1, is NAGVMQNPRHLVRRRGQEARLRCSPMKGHSHVYWYRQLPEEGLKFMVYLQKENIIDESGMPKERFSAEFPKEGPSILRIQQVVRGDSAAYFCASSPPAGAEAFFGQGTRLTVV.

The rearrangement uses TRBV28 and TRBJ2-7; 8 bases fit TRBD1. The V gene end was trimmed by 5 bases and the J gene end by 2 bases; junction bases not matched to a gene: 5. CDR1 and CDR2 (germline): MDHEN, SYDVKM. This CDR3 is 14 amino acids long. The CDR3 DNA reads as TGTGCCAGCAGTAGCGGACAGGGCCCCTACGAGCAGTACTTC. Protein sequence: CASSSGQGPYEQYF. Based on the CDR3 plus reference TRBV28 and TRBJ2-7, the full variable domain is DVKVTQSSRYLVKRTGEKVFLECVQDMDHENMFWYRQDPGLGLRLIYFSYDVKMKEKGDIPEGYSVSREKKERFSLILESASTNQTSMYLCASSSGQGPYEQYFGPGTRLTVT.

J is TRBJ1-1 and V is TRBV28; the D is unclear. From germline, CDR1 is MDHEN and CDR2 SYDVKM. This CDR3 region has 11 residues. V was clipped by 9 bases and J by 5 bases, with 10 bases between them. CDR3 protein: CASVLGTEAFF. CDR3 bases: TGTGCCAGTGTCCTGGGAACTGAAGCTTTCTTT. Supplemented by reference TRBV28 and TRBJ1-1, the full variable domain reads DVKVTQSSRYLVKRTGEKVFLECVQDMDHENMFWYRQDPGLGLRLIYFSYDVKMKEKGDIPEGYSVSREKKERFSLILESASTNQTSMYLCASVLGTEAFFGQGTRLTVV.

The rearrangement uses TRBV12-3 or TRBV12-4 and TRBJ2-5; the D call may be TRBD1 or TRBD2 (5 bases each). Trimming removed 4 bases from V and 9 bases from J, with 15 bases in between. The CDR3 contains 13 residues. CDR3 residues: CASSWDDPMSQYF. The CDR3 DNA is TGTGCCAGCAGTTGGGACGACCCCATGTCCCAGTACTTC.

The V gene is TRBV6-5, the J gene TRBJ2-3, with 7 positions matching TRBD2. In germline, CDR1 is MNHEY, CDR2 SVGAGI. Unmatched junction bases numbered 6, after V lost 2 bases and J lost 4 bases. The CDR3 covers 15 residues. CDR3: CASSYEAGWSDTQYF. CDR3 coding DNA: TGTGCCAGCAGTTACGAAGCGGGGTGGTCAGATACGCAGTATTTT.

The rearrangement links TRBV9 to TRBJ2-3; D might be TRBD2 (5 bases). V was cut by 2 bases and J by 3 bases, with 7 bases left in between. CDR1 is SGDLS and CDR2 is YYNGEE in the germline V gene. The CDR3 is 13 residues long. CDR3 DNA: TGTGCCAGCAGCGTCAGCGGTACAGATACGCAGTATTTT. Translating gives CASSVSGTDTQYF.

The chain is built from TRBV6-1 and TRBJ1-1; TRBD1 matches at 8 bases. V dropped 3 bases and J dropped 4; count of bases not matched to a gene: 4. The germline CDR1 and CDR2 sequences are MNHNS and SASEGT. The CDR3 loop spans 14 amino acids. CDR3 in amino acids: CASSDTGGGTEAFF. DNA of the CDR3: TGTGCCAGCAGTGATACAGGGGGGGGCACTGAAGCTTTCTTT.

V usage is TRBV30 and J usage is TRBJ1-6, with D possibly being TRBD1 (5 bases). V lost 4 bases and J lost 7, with 14 bases in between. This CDR3 is 14 amino acids long. Germline lookup yields CDR1 GTSNPN and CDR2 SVGIG (reference sequence). CDR3 DNA sequence: TGTGCCTGGAAGGGCCCAGGGCTAAATTCACCCCTCCACTTT. Protein: CAWKGPGLNSPLHF.

The genes are TRBV6-5 and TRBJ1-6, with D perhaps TRBD1 (6 bases). The germline gives CDR1 MNHEY, CDR2 SVGAGI. This CDR3 is built from 14 residues. Trimming removed 7 bases at V and 6 bases at J, with 13 bases between. CDR3 coding DNA: TGTGCCAGCACCCCGCAGGGGTTTAATTCACCCCTCCACTTT. It yields the protein CASTPQGFNSPLHF.

J is TRBJ1-6 and V is TRBV9, with TRBD1 matching over 11 bases. The CDR3 runs to 15 residues. CDR1 and CDR2 from the germline V gene are SGDLS and YYNGEE. The V gene end was trimmed by 4 bases and the J gene end by 7 bases; junction bases not matched to a gene: 4. In nucleotides, the CDR3 is TGTGCCAGCAGCCCCGGGACAGGGGGAAATTCACCCCTCCACTTT. It encodes CASSPGTGGNSPLHF.

The chain uses TRBV28 and TRBJ2-7; perhaps D is TRBD1 or TRBD2 (5 bases each). The CDR3 is 13 amino acids. Germline V gene sequence: CDR1 MDHEN, CDR2 SYDVKM. Trimming removed 8 bases from V and 3 bases from J, with 14 bases in between. The CDR3 reads CASQTGTIYEQYF. CDR3 DNA sequence: TGTGCCAGCCAAACCGGGACCATCTACGAGCAGTACTTC.

The chain has TRBV7-2 and TRBJ1-1, with D unresolved. The CDR3 consists of 15 residues. Germline V gene data show CDR1 as SGHTA and CDR2 as FQGNSA. Trimming shortened V by 4 bases and J by 0 bases, and 12 bases separated the two germline ends. CDR3 in DNA: TGTGCCAGCAGCTCCGAAGTCTGGCTGAACACTGAAGCTTTCTTT. Translation: CASSSEVWLNTEAFF.

V is TRBV7-2 and J is TRBJ2-6, with D tentatively TRBD1 or TRBD2 (6 bases each). This CDR3 has 16 amino acids. V dropped 6 bases and J dropped 6 bases, with 18 bases sitting between them. Germline V gene sequence: CDR1 SGHTA, CDR2 FQGNSA. The chain's CDR3 is CASRGGPPQEANVLTF. Written as DNA, the CDR3 is TGTGCCAGCAGGGGGGGCCCCCCCCAAGAGGCCAACGTCCTGACTTTC.

The V gene is TRBV6-4, the J gene TRBJ1-6; 7 bases line up with TRBD1. Germline CDR1 and CDR2: MRHNA and SNTAGT. The CDR3 contains 14 residues. Trimming removed 4 bases from V and 7 bases from J; junction bases left unmatched: 4. The CDR3 DNA follows: TGTGCCAGCAGTGTCGGGACAGAGAATTCACCCCTCCACTTT. Its protein is CASSVGTENSPLHF.

The rearrangement uses TRBV2 and TRBJ1-2, with a tentative D call TRBD1 (6 bases). The CDR3 spans 15 residues. V lost 2 bases, J lost 0 bases, and 10 bases lay in between. CDR1 and CDR2 from the germline V gene are SNHLY and FYNNEI. Here the CDR3 reads CASSERGATNYGYTF. As DNA, the CDR3 is TGTGCCAGCAGTGAAAGGGGGGCAACTAACTATGGCTACACCTTC.

V and J are TRBV19 and TRBJ2-7, with D unclear. The V gene's germline CDR1 is LNHDA and CDR2 SQIVND (reference sequence). This CDR3 comprises 14 residues. Trimming removed 5 bases from V and 2 bases from J, with 13 bases in between. The CDR3 coding sequence is TGTGCCAGTAGTGGGCCAGGAGTGCCCTACGAGCAGTACTTC. Its translation: CASSGPGVPYEQYF.

The V call is TRBV2, the J call TRBJ2-5; 7 bases are a match to TRBD2. CDR1 and CDR2 from the germline V gene are SNHLY and FYNNEI. The ends lost 3 bases at V and 1 base at J; junction bases unmatched: 5. The CDR3 is made up of 15 amino acids. The CDR3 nucleotides are TGTGCCAGCAGTGAGGGGGGGATTGTCCAAGAGACCCAGTACTTC. This encodes CASSEGGIVQETQYF.